Detailed here is one TCR beta chain. Its antigen is unknown. This CDR3 region has 13 residues. J gave up 4 bases and V 10 bases, and 7 bases lay outside the gene matches. CDR1 is ENHRY and CDR2 is SYGVKD in the germline V gene. This record comes from a study of shared clonotypes between healthy human individuals. Overall study: CD4 naive and memory got three plates each, CD8 naive two, CD8 memory one. Study-wide points: A generally larger estimated richness was seen in naive subsets than in memory subsets. For sorted subsets, rarefaction showed incomplete sequencing despite large depth.

Generated by immunoSEQ multiplex PCR, the TCRdb table keeps only in-frame clones and is missing some. The repertoire holds fewer than 3 million clones, with roughly 92% as singletons. Sequencing was done on a sample of naive CD4+ T cells from PBMCs. Subset reported: CD45RA+ positively selected. The chain is built from TRBV10-3 and TRBJ2-7, with TRBD1 identical over 10 bases. The TCR originated in a young man in good health. Some clones in this sample may be carry-over from other donors' samples. The CDR3 loop is CATKRTGGYEQYF. The CDR3 DNA reads as TGTGCCACCAAAAGGACAGGGGGATACGAGCAGTACTTC.